These 21 T cell receptor beta chains were sequenced from one sample in a study of CD8 T cells in Susac syndrome. Reverse transcription of roughly 0.45 to 1 ug RNA was carried out with random hexamers. A single record per CDR3 protein comes from TCRdb applying MiXCR to the immunoSEQ multiplex PCR reads. Here the sample spans 50,000 or so distinct CDR3 sequences, around 93% being singletons. Sequenced: CD8+ T cells from PBMCs. Receptors were obtained from a human donor with multiple sclerosis.

Written as DNA, the CDR3 is TGCGCCAGCAGCCCAGGACAGGGTACGGAGACCCAGTACTTC. Translated, it gives CASSPGQGTETQYF. V and J are TRBV4-1 and TRBJ2-5; TRBD1 agrees at 8 bases. Trimming at V came to 4 bases and at J to 5 bases, leaving 6 bases not matched to a gene. The CDR3 totals 14 residues. From germline, CDR1 is MGHRA and CDR2 YSYEKL.

The rearrangement uses TRBV4-2 and TRBJ1-5; D unresolved. This CDR3 contains 13 residues. Germline V CDR1 and CDR2: LGHNA, YNFKEQ. The V and J ends lost 2 bases and 9 bases respectively, with 11 bases between them. The CDR3 protein is CASSQHMGAPQHF. CDR3 in DNA: TGTGCCAGCAGCCAACATATGGGTGCGCCCCAGCATTTT.

V is TRBV25-1 and J is TRBJ1-2; D gene uncertain. The CDR3 consists of 15 residues. The germline CDR1 and CDR2 sequences are MGHDK and SYGVNS. Trimming stripped 5 bases from V and 2 bases from J, with 15 bases between. This CDR3 is CASSFSPGPNYGYTF. CDR3 in DNA: TGTGCCAGCAGTTTTTCTCCGGGCCCCAACTATGGCTACACCTTC.

The chain uses TRBV7-9 and TRBJ1-5; D perhaps matches TRBD1 (6 bases). The CDR3 sequence is 14 residues long. Looked up from germline, CDR1 is SEHNR and CDR2 is FQNEAQ (reference sequence). The V gene lost 6 bases and the J gene lost 2 bases, with 11 bases spanning the gap. The chain's CDR3 is CASSNEGGNQPQHF. DNA of the CDR3: TGTGCCAGCAGTAACGAGGGGGGCAATCAGCCCCAGCATTTT.

This chain uses TRBV6-5 with TRBJ2-7; unclear D gene. CDR3 length: 13 residues. The V and J ends lost 5 bases and 2 bases respectively, with 10 bases between them. Germline V gene data show CDR1 as MNHEY and CDR2 as SVGAGI. The CDR3 sequence: CASSPSAPYEQYF. CDR3 sequence (DNA): TGTGCCAGCAGTCCATCCGCTCCCTACGAGCAGTACTTC.

The chain links TRBV29-1 to TRBJ2-1; 9 positions match TRBD1. The length of the CDR3 is 13 residues. In germline, CDR1 is SQVTM, CDR2 ANQGSEA. With 5 bases clipped from V and 5 bases from J, the junction kept 4 bases outside the gene matches. The CDR3 spells CSVLGTGNNEQFF. The CDR3 DNA is TGCAGCGTTCTCGGGACAGGGAACAATGAGCAGTTCTTC.

The chain uses TRBV19 and TRBJ1-1; 8 bases map to TRBD1. With V trimmed by 3 bases and J by 4 bases, 1 base remained unmatched. The germline gives CDR1 LNHDA, CDR2 SQIVND (reference sequence). The CDR3 spans 13 residues. The DNA of the CDR3 is TGTGCCAGTAGTATGCAGGGGGCCACTGAAGCTTTCTTT. Translated, it gives CASSMQGATEAFF.

The chain couples TRBV4-2 to TRBJ2-7, with 15 positions matching TRBD2. The CDR3 loop spans 16 amino acids. CDR1 is LGHNA and CDR2 is YNFKEQ in the germline V gene. With V trimmed by 2 bases and J by 5 bases, 4 bases remained unmatched. The CDR3 DNA is TGTGCCAGCAGCCAAAGGACTAGCGGGGGGGCTAACGAGCAGTACTTC. It is translated as CASSQRTSGGANEQYF.

The chain has TRBV5-4 and TRBJ1-1, with D unresolved. CDR1 is SGHNT, CDR2 YYREEE, per germline (reference sequence). Trimming took 6 bases from V and 4 from J, leaving 7 bases between them. This CDR3 region has 11 residues. This CDR3 is CASTLGTEAFF. The CDR3 DNA reads as TGTGCCAGCACCCTGGGCACTGAAGCTTTCTTT.

CDR3 bases: TGTGCCAGCAGTCAGGACTCTAACTATGGCTACACCTTC. It translates to CASSQDSNYGYTF. This sequence joins TRBV2 and TRBJ1-2; D gene ambiguous. The V end lost 5 bases, the J end lost 0 bases, and 7 bases lay between the germline ends. There are 13 residues in the CDR3. CDR1 and CDR2 from the germline V gene are SNHLY and FYNNEI.

J is TRBJ1-1 and V is TRBV5-1; D call uncertain. This CDR3 comprises 14 residues. Between the trimmed V and J ends, which lost 0 bases and 7 bases, there was a span of 13 bases. Per germline, CDR1 SGHRS and CDR2 YFSETQ. This chain's CDR3 is CASSLGPLRIEAFF. DNA for the CDR3: TGCGCCAGCAGCTTGGGGCCACTGAGGATTGAAGCTTTCTTT.

The V and J genes are TRBV6-5 and TRBJ2-1; TRBD1 or TRBD2 may be the D gene (6 bases each). CDR3 length: 14 residues. Germline values: CDR1 MNHEY, CDR2 SVGAGI. V lost 3 bases, J lost 5 bases, and 11 bases lay in between. CDR3 nucleotide sequence: TGTGCCAGCAGTTATCAGGAGGGGGACAATGAGCAGTTCTTC. Protein sequence: CASSYQEGDNEQFF.

In this sample, this clonotype turned up once. V and J are TRBV5-4 and TRBJ2-2; TRBD2 might be the D (6 bases). Trimming shortened V by 4 bases and J by 0 bases, and 16 bases separated the two germline ends. CDR1 is SGHNT, CDR2 YYREEE, per germline (reference sequence). The CDR3 contains 17 residues. Written as DNA, the CDR3 is TGTGCCAGCAGCATAGAATTAGCGGCAGCGAACACCGGGGAGCTGTTTTTT. This gives the protein CASSIELAAANTGELFF. The full variable domain, its missing parts supplied by reference TRBV5-4 and TRBJ2-2, is ETGVTQSPTHLIKTRGQQVTLRCSSQSGHNTVSWYQQALGQGPQFIFQYYREEENGRGNFPPRFSGLQFPNYSSELNVNALELDDSALYLCASSIELAAANTGELFFGEGSRLTVL.

The gene calls are TRBV2 and TRBJ2-1, with 8 bases matching TRBD1. CDR1 and CDR2 from the germline V gene are SNHLY and FYNNEI. The V and J ends lost 10 bases and 1 base, in that order; junction bases with no gene match: 3. The CDR3 runs 13 residues. This chain's CDR3 is CAIRDRSYNEQFF. The CDR3 DNA reads as TGTGCCATCCGGGACAGGTCCTACAATGAGCAGTTCTTC.

The CDR3 reads CASRPQGQDYGYTF. For the CDR3, the DNA is TGTGCCAGCAGACCCCAAGGACAGGACTATGGCTACACCTTC. The chain uses TRBV27 and TRBJ1-2, with 7 bases identical to TRBD1. The CDR3 runs 14 residues. Germline V gene data show CDR1 as MNHEY and CDR2 as SMNVEV (reference sequence). The junction had 7 bases not matched to a gene; V was cut back by 6 bases and J by 3 bases.

CDR3 residues: CASSEERGYNEQFF. The CDR3 DNA reads TGTGCCAGCAGCGAGGAGCGGGGCTACAATGAGCAGTTCTTC. This chain uses TRBV9 with TRBJ2-1, with 7 nucleotides matching TRBD2. Trimming at V came to 3 bases and at J to 3 bases, leaving 3 bases not matched to a gene. Germline V gives CDR1 SGDLS, CDR2 YYNGEE. This CDR3 comprises 14 residues.

V usage is TRBV28 and J usage is TRBJ2-5; the D gene could be TRBD1 or TRBD2 (5 bases each). The CDR3 is made up of 16 amino acids. CDR1 MDHEN and CDR2 SYDVKM come from the germline V gene. The V end was cut by 3 bases, the J end by 6 bases, with 20 bases between. In DNA, the CDR3 is TGTGCCAGCAGTTTGAGGTTGGGGCCGGGGTGGAAGACCCAGTACTTC. It is translated as CASSLRLGPGWKTQYF.

This rearrangement joins TRBV7-9 to TRBJ2-5, with D possibly matching TRBD2 (6 bases). The CDR3 contains 14 residues. V shed 5 bases and J shed 4 bases, with 14 bases lying between them. CDR1 and CDR2 (germline): SEHNR, FQNEAQ (reference sequence). The CDR3 bases are TGTGCCAGCAGCCTCCTGGCGGGGCTAGAGACCCAGTACTTC. This encodes CASSLLAGLETQYF.

On this clonotype: An end of the junction differs from the germline gene, which may be a read error. The rearrangement uses TRBV30 and TRBJ2-3; no clear D. This CDR3 region has 13 residues. Germline V CDR1 and CDR2: GTSNPN, SVGIG (reference sequence). The CDR3 DNA follows: TGTGCCTGGAGTGTAGGCCGGGCAGATACGCAGTACTTT. Residues: CAWSVGRADTQYF.

The gene calls are TRBV25-1 and TRBJ2-2; TRBD2 aligns across 7 bases. The CDR3 is made up of 11 amino acids. Trimming took 8 bases from V and 6 from J; bases not matched to a gene: 0. Germline CDR1 is MGHDK and CDR2 is SYGVNS. The CDR3 nucleotides read TGTGCCAGCGGGGGGGCCGGGGAGCTGTTTTTT. It codes for CASGGAGELFF.

Regarding this clonotype: At one end the junction does not follow the germline gene, possibly because of a read error. V gene TRBV19 combines with J gene TRBJ1-1, with D hard to call. Per germline, CDR1 LNHDA and CDR2 SQIVND (reference sequence). The CDR3 extends over 13 amino acids. The CDR3 DNA sequence: TGTGCCAGTATGAGGCAGCCGAACACTGAAGTTTTCTTT. Amino acids: CASMRQPNTEVFF.